Listed below are T cell receptor beta chains from one sample, sequenced in a study of response to subunit inactivated influenza vaccine. TCRdb fed the RT-PCR reads into MiXCR, producing one record per CDR3 protein. The sample includes 250,000 to 350,000 distinct CDR3 sequences, approximately 20% of them seen just once. This sample comprised PBMCs from blood, obtained 21 months after vaccination. The receptor source for this set is a man aged 50 to 75 who received an inactivated influenza vaccine. CDR3s include the opening cysteine and the closing phenylalanine or tryptophan. The D gene is left open where the match is weak. Clone size is shown for a subset of rows, as once, few, many or a class of expanded clone.

V gene	clone size	J gene	D gene	CDR3 protein	CDR3 DNA
TRBV4-2	-	TRBJ2-1	TRBD2	CASSQADLGLAGSEQFF	TGTGCCAGCAGCCAAGCAGACCTCGGGCTAGCGGGAAGTGAGCAGTTCTTC
TRBV7-8	-	TRBJ1-5	TRBD1	CASSTTPRQGPDQPQHF	TGTGCCAGCAGCACGACCCCACGACAGGGTCCGGATCAGCCCCAGCATTTT
TRBV4-2	few	TRBJ2-1	-	CASSQGMADEQFF	TGTGCCAGCAGCCAAGGAATGGCGGATGAGCAGTTCTTC
TRBV30	few	TRBJ1-2	-	CAWSAIGTYYGYTF	TGTGCCTGGAGTGCCATCGGGACGTACTATGGCTACACCTTC
TRBV11-2	few	TRBJ1-2	-	CASSLGQLNGYTF	TGTGCCAGCAGCTTAGGACAGTTAAATGGCTACACCTTC
TRBV10-3	-	TRBJ1-1	TRBD1	CAIGQGAGGTEAFF	TGTGCCATCGGACAGGGGGCGGGTGGCACTGAAGCTTTCTTT
TRBV2	few	TRBJ2-3	-	CASSVQQSTDTQYF	TGTGCCAGCAGTGTTCAGCAGAGCACAGATACGCAGTATTTT
TRBV5-1	-	TRBJ2-1	TRBD2	CASSLGLGAYNEQFF	TGCGCCAGCAGCTTAGGACTAGGAGCCTACAATGAGCAGTTCTTC
TRBV11-2	-	TRBJ1-4	-	CASSPGPFKAPNEKLFF	TGTGCCAGCAGCCCGGGCCCTTTCAAAGCCCCTAATGAAAAACTGTTTTTT
TRBV6-5	-	TRBJ2-1	-	CASSYSFIRGNNEQFF	TGTGCCAGCAGTTACTCTTTTATCCGGGGGAACAATGAGCAGTTCTTC
TRBV5-1	-	TRBJ2-7	-	CASSLDARSYEQYF	TGCGCCAGCAGCTTGGACGCACGGTCCTACGAGCAGTACTTC
TRBV25-1	few	TRBJ1-1	-	CASSVDSSFSEAFF	TGTGCCAGCAGTGTCGACAGTTCCTTTTCTGAAGCTTTCTTT
TRBV28	few	TRBJ2-7	-	CASGRQNYEQYF	TGTGCCAGCGGGAGACAGAACTACGAGCAGTACTTC
TRBV5-1	-	TRBJ2-2	-	CASSLAGKNTGELFF	TGCGCCAGCAGCTTGGCAGGAAAGAACACCGGGGAGCTGTTTTTT
TRBV6-1	-	TRBJ2-7	TRBD1	CASSNPGQGYEQYF	TGTGCCAGCAGCAATCCGGGACAGGGCTACGAGCAGTACTTC
TRBV30	few	TRBJ1-1	-	CAWSKRALEAFF	TGTGCCTGGAGCAAGCGAGCTTTGGAAGCTTTCTTT
TRBV3-1	few	TRBJ1-3	-	CASSQASGGSSGNTIYF	TGTGCCAGCAGCCAAGCAAGCGGAGGTAGCTCTGGAAACACCATATATTTT
TRBV10-3	-	TRBJ1-3	-	CAIGGSGNTIYF	TGTGCCATCGGAGGCTCTGGAAACACCATATATTTT
TRBV20-1	-	TRBJ2-5	TRBD2	CSARGTSGVQSGTQYF	TGCAGTGCAAGAGGGACTAGCGGGGTACAGTCGGGAACCCAGTACTTC
TRBV4-3	many	TRBJ1-2	-	CASSQSQTENYGYTF	TGCGCCAGCAGCCAATCTCAGACAGAGAACTATGGCTACACCTTC
TRBV7-2	-	TRBJ2-7	-	CASSLELIAVSYEQYF	TGTGCCAGCAGCTTAGAATTGATAGCGGTCTCCTACGAGCAGTACTTC
TRBV12-3/TRBV12-4	-	TRBJ2-5	-	CASSLGSSETQYF	TGTGCCAGCAGTTTAGGGTCTTCAGAGACCCAGTACTTC
TRBV5-1	many	TRBJ1-4	-	CASSDTALNEKLFF	TGCGCCAGTTCCGACACGGCATTGAATGAAAAACTGTTTTTT
TRBV7-9	once	TRBJ2-3	-	CASSQPGGSDTQYF	TGTGCCAGCAGCCAACCAGGGGGGTCAGATACGCAGTATTTT
TRBV7-8	-	TRBJ2-7	-	CASSLAVQTLRYEQYF	TGTGCCAGCAGCTTAGCGGTGCAGACCCTAAGATACGAGCAGTACTTC
TRBV5-8	-	TRBJ2-7	-	CASRYYEQYF	TGTGCCAGCCGCTACTACGAGCAGTACTTC
TRBV28	-	TRBJ1-5	TRBD1	CASSLGQGGYSNQPQHF	TGTGCCAGCAGTTTGGGACAGGGGGGCTATAGCAATCAGCCCCAGCATTTT
TRBV5-1	many	TRBJ1-4	-	CASSLEPSTNEKLFF	TGCGCCAGCAGCCTCGAACCGTCAACTAATGAAAAACTGTTTTTT
TRBV12-3/TRBV12-4	few	TRBJ2-7	TRBD1	CASAGTGVYEQYF	TGTGCCAGCGCCGGGACAGGGGTTTACGAGCAGTACTTC